The 27 T cell receptor beta chains in this list originate from one sample, sequenced in a study of shared clonotypes between healthy human individuals. Profiling relied on immunoSEQ multiplex PCR, and the TCRdb table lists in-frame clones only, not all of them. The data hold 2 million to 2.5 million clones, with roughly 95% observed a single time. Sequences were obtained from naive CD4+ T cells sorted from blood. Regarding subset: CD45RA+ positively selected. The receptors here all came from a man aged 18 to 30 in good health.

This clone was detected only a few times. The chain uses TRBV2 and TRBJ1-5; maybe TRBD1 (6 bases). Germline values: CDR1 SNHLY, CDR2 FYNNEI. The CDR3 has 14 residues. Trimming stripped 4 bases from V and 4 bases from J, with 11 bases between. CDR3 amino acids: CASSGDTPNQPQHF. The CDR3 DNA is TGTGCCAGCAGTGGGGACACCCCTAATCAGCCCCAGCATTTT.

Comment on this clone: The same CDR3 also results from other DNA sequences found in this sample. V usage is TRBV29-1 and J usage is TRBJ1-2; 9 nucleotides match TRBD1. V dropped 6 bases and J dropped 3; count of bases not matched to a gene: 2. Germline assignment: CDR1 SQVTM and CDR2 ANQGSEA. The CDR3 totals 12 residues. Here the CDR3 reads CSVGQGDYGYTF. CDR3 in DNA: TGCAGCGTGGGACAGGGAGACTATGGCTACACCTTC.

The J gene is TRBJ2-1, the V gene TRBV30; a weak D match, TRBD2 (6 bases). The ends were cut back, 1 base at V and 9 bases at J, with 19 bases in the middle. Germline values: CDR1 GTSNPN, CDR2 SVGIG (reference sequence). CDR3 size: 15 residues. CDR3: CAWSATGTHGGEQFF. CDR3 bases: TGTGCCTGGAGTGCCACCGGGACTCATGGTGGTGAGCAGTTCTTC.

This chain links TRBV6-4 with TRBJ2-4, with 9 bases matching TRBD2. CDR1 and CDR2 (germline): MRHNA, SNTAGT. V was clipped by 0 bases and J by 0 bases; unmatched bases: 12. The CDR3 has 20 residues. Here the CDR3 reads CASSDSKASGRLLAKNIQYF. CDR3 DNA sequence: TGTGCCAGCAGTGACTCGAAGGCCAGCGGGAGGCTATTAGCCAAAAACATTCAGTACTTC.

The CDR3 reads CASSEDPGPSFRAYGYTF. The CDR3 nucleotides read TGTGCCAGCAGTGAAGATCCGGGACCTTCCTTTAGGGCCTATGGCTACACCTTC. V is TRBV6-1 and J is TRBJ1-2; a possible D gene is TRBD1 (5 bases). Germline V CDR1 and CDR2: MNHNS, SASEGT. The V gene lost 1 base and the J gene lost 4 bases, with 22 bases spanning the gap. The CDR3 length is 18 residues.

The chain combines TRBV30 with TRBJ1-2; D is unclear. Germline CDR1 reads GTSNPN; CDR2 reads SVGIG (reference sequence). V was cut by 0 bases and J by 7 bases, with 9 bases left in between. The CDR3 runs to 12 residues. The CDR3 is CAWSVTSGGYTF. The CDR3 coding sequence is TGTGCCTGGAGTGTAACCTCGGGTGGCTACACCTTC.

This clone showed up just once. The rearrangement joins TRBV7-2 to TRBJ2-5; weak D call: TRBD2 (6 bases). CDR1 is SGHTA, CDR2 FQGNSA, per germline. Trimming stripped 5 bases from V and 4 bases from J, with 20 bases between. This CDR3 region has 16 residues. The CDR3 region has the DNA TGTGCCAGCAGCCAAAGATCCCCGGGAGTTGGAGAGACCCAGTACTTC. It yields the protein CASSQRSPGVGETQYF.

The V gene is TRBV7-2, the J gene TRBJ2-5; 7 bases fit TRBD2. The V gene's germline CDR1 is SGHTA and CDR2 FQGNSA. J was trimmed by 2 bases and V by 5 bases; bases with no gene match: 11. The CDR3 length is 16 residues. The CDR3 spells CASSPSSGAIQETQYF. In nucleotides, the CDR3 is TGTGCCAGCAGCCCGTCCAGCGGGGCCATACAAGAGACCCAGTACTTC.

The rearrangement links TRBV18 to TRBJ2-3; D unresolved. The CDR3 runs 12 residues. Trimming took 4 bases from V and 7 from J, leaving 9 bases between them. CDR1 is KGHSH and CDR2 is LQKENI in the germline V gene. In nucleotides, the CDR3 is TGTGCCAGCTCACGGGCTGAAAATACGCAGTATTTT. It yields the protein CASSRAENTQYF.

This chain connects TRBV10-3 to TRBJ1-2; D not certain. This CDR3 spans 15 amino acids. Trimming stripped 0 bases from V and 6 bases from J, with 14 bases between. The germline V gene encodes CDR1 ENHRY and CDR2 SYGVKD. For the CDR3, the DNA is TGTGCCATCAGTGAGTCGACTCTTGGTAATAATGGCTACACCTTC. Translation gives CAISESTLGNNGYTF.

This chain connects TRBV2 to TRBJ2-7; D could derive from TRBD1 or TRBD2 (5 bases each). Germline CDR1 reads SNHLY; CDR2 reads FYNNEI. V was pared by 6 bases and J by 0 bases, with 12 bases between. The CDR3 contains 14 residues. The CDR3 loop is CASSLSGSSYEQYF. CDR3 in DNA: TGTGCCAGCAGCTTGTCAGGGAGCTCCTACGAGCAGTACTTC.

The J gene is TRBJ1-2, the V gene TRBV10-3; D call uncertain. The CDR3 runs 13 residues. Germline-derived CDR1 and CDR2 are ENHRY and SYGVKD. Trimming removed 11 bases from V and 3 bases from J, with 16 bases in between. The CDR3 region is CAVGDRDHYGYTF. Here the CDR3 DNA reads TGTGCCGTGGGAGATAGGGATCACTATGGCTACACCTTC.

The chain has TRBV14 and TRBJ2-7, with a tentative D call TRBD2 (5 bases). Germline V gene lookup returns CDR1 SGHDN and CDR2 FVKESK. This CDR3 spans 15 amino acids. With 3 bases removed from V and 2 bases from J, the gap between germline ends came to 14 bases. The CDR3: CASSQNPGLPYEQYF. The DNA for the CDR3 is TGTGCCAGCAGCCAGAATCCCGGACTCCCCTACGAGCAGTACTTC.

This rearrangement joins TRBV5-6 to TRBJ1-2, with 7 bases fitting TRBD1. Germline V lookup: CDR1 SGHDT, CDR2 YYEEEE. This CDR3 comprises 15 residues. J lost 2 bases, V lost 5 bases, and 9 bases had no gene match. DNA of the CDR3: TGTGCCAGCAGATTGACAGGGTTGTCGAACTATGGCTACACCTTC. Amino acid sequence: CASRLTGLSNYGYTF.

The chain couples TRBV19 to TRBJ1-5; D is unresolved. The CDR3 totals 12 residues. The V and J ends lost 4 bases and 5 bases respectively, with 6 bases between them. Germline CDR1 and CDR2: LNHDA and SQIVND (reference sequence). The DNA of the CDR3 is TGTGCCAGTAGTAAGTATGATCAGCCCCAGCATTTT. Protein: CASSKYDQPQHF.

This clone is a singleton in its sample. V usage is TRBV9 and J usage is TRBJ1-4, with D hard to call. This CDR3 comprises 15 residues. V lost 4 bases and J lost 0, with 10 bases in between. Germline lookup yields CDR1 SGDLS and CDR2 YYNGEE. The CDR3 loop is CASSPDGTTNEKLFF. The DNA of the CDR3 is TGTGCCAGCAGCCCCGACGGAACAACTAATGAAAAACTGTTTTTT.

This clone was seen once. Other nucleotide sequences in the sample specify the same CDR3. The chain links TRBV18 to TRBJ2-7; D is perhaps TRBD1 (6 bases). The germline V and J ends were trimmed by 0 bases and 3 bases, with 9 bases remaining between them. The CDR3 spans 14 residues. The V gene's germline CDR1 is KGHSH and CDR2 LQKENI. The CDR3 region has the DNA TGTGCCAGCTCACCACCCGGACAGAGCTACGAGCAGTACTTC. It codes for CASSPPGQSYEQYF.

The chain combines TRBV7-9 with TRBJ1-1; no clear D gene. Germline V lookup: CDR1 SEHNR, CDR2 FQNEAQ (reference sequence). CDR3 length equals 14 residues. V was cut by 5 bases and J by 2 bases, with 12 bases left in between. The CDR3 DNA sequence: TGTGCCAGCAGCCGGGTAGCCAGTAACACTGAAGCTTTCTTT. This codes for CASSRVASNTEAFF.

On this clone: This sample includes further DNA sequences coding for the same CDR3. The chain links TRBV18 to TRBJ2-5; perhaps TRBD1 as D (6 bases). Trimming stripped 2 bases from V and 2 bases from J, with 12 bases between. Germline CDR1 KGHSH, CDR2 LQKENI. The CDR3 sequence is 15 residues long. The CDR3 DNA reads as TGTGCCAGCTCACCATTACAGGGCGGGCAAGAGACCCAGTACTTC. It is translated as CASSPLQGGQETQYF.

This chain links TRBV10-1 with TRBJ2-3; D tentatively reads TRBD1 or TRBD2 (5 bases each). Looked up from germline, CDR1 is WNHNN and CDR2 is SYGVQD (reference sequence). CDR3 length: 15 residues. The V end was cut by 4 bases, the J end by 0 bases, with 11 bases between. This chain's CDR3 is CASSGGTDSTDTQYF. For the CDR3, the DNA is TGCGCCAGCAGTGGGGGGACGGACAGCACAGATACGCAGTATTTT.

V is TRBV28 and J is TRBJ1-1; D is undetermined. CDR1 and CDR2 (germline): MDHEN, SYDVKM. The CDR3 is made up of 13 amino acids. The V end was cut by 5 bases, the J end by 2 bases, with 9 bases between. In DNA, the CDR3 is TGTGCCAGCAGTCTTGACCTAAACACTGAAGCTTTCTTT. It encodes CASSLDLNTEAFF.

The V call is TRBV30, the J call TRBJ2-1; a possible D gene is TRBD1 (6 bases). The CDR3 runs to 14 residues. CDR1 is GTSNPN, CDR2 SVGIG, per germline (reference sequence). The germline V and J ends were trimmed by 0 bases and 5 bases, with 11 bases remaining between them. CDR3: CAWSVIGQHNEQFF. For the CDR3, the DNA is TGTGCCTGGAGTGTAATTGGACAGCACAATGAGCAGTTCTTC.

The chain recombines TRBV2 with TRBJ1-6; D is perhaps TRBD1 (6 bases). The CDR3 consists of 15 residues. V lost 4 bases and J 7 bases, leaving 14 bases between the germline ends. Germline V lookup: CDR1 SNHLY, CDR2 FYNNEI. CDR3 loop: CASSAQGGKNSPLHF. CDR3 nucleotide sequence: TGTGCCAGCAGTGCACAGGGAGGGAAGAATTCACCCCTCCACTTT. Filled out from reference TRBV2 and TRBJ1-6, the complete variable domain reads EPEVTQTPSHQVTQMGQEVILRCVPISNHLYFYWYRQILGQKVEFLVSFYNNEISEKSEIFDDQFSVERPDGSNFTLKIRSTKLEDSAMYFCASSAQGGKNSPLHFGNGTRLTVT.

The chain carries TRBV5-4 and TRBJ1-6, with D hard to call. Germline-derived CDR1 and CDR2 are SGHNT and YYREEE (reference sequence). The CDR3 has 17 amino acids. Trimming stripped 0 bases from V and 5 bases from J, with 15 bases between. Written as DNA, the CDR3 is TGTGCCAGCAGCTTGGGTTCTCCTGGACGGGATAATTCACCCCTCCACTTT. It codes for CASSLGSPGRDNSPLHF.

This clone was observed a few times. V usage is TRBV4-3 and J usage is TRBJ2-7; 7 bases are shared with TRBD1. Germline loops: CDR1 LGHNA, CDR2 YSLEER. CDR3 length: 16 residues. Germline trimming cut 0 bases from V and 6 bases from J; bases unmatched to any gene: 11. The CDR3 DNA reads as TGCGCCAGCAGCCAAGATCTAGGGGGCCTTACCCCCGAGCAGTACTTC. Its protein is CASSQDLGGLTPEQYF.

This clone appeared a single time. The J gene is TRBJ2-7, the V gene TRBV10-3; D uncertain. CDR3 size: 13 residues. Germline V gene lookup returns CDR1 ENHRY and CDR2 SYGVKD. The V end was cut by 3 bases, the J end by 2 bases, with 8 bases between. The CDR3 region has the DNA TGTGCCATCAGTGACCCTCCCCCCTACGAGCAGTACTTC. Translation gives CAISDPPPYEQYF.

Regarding this clone: This sample also contains other DNA sequences that code for the same CDR3. CDR3 sequence reads: CASSLTGGTEAFF. CDR3 in DNA: TGTGCCAGCTCACTAACAGGGGGCACTGAAGCTTTCTTT. The rearrangement links TRBV18 to TRBJ1-1; 8 bases are a match to TRBD1. Germline CDR1 is KGHSH and CDR2 is LQKENI. The V and J ends lost 4 bases and 4 bases, in that order; junction bases with no gene match: 2. The CDR3 is 13 amino acids.